This T cell receptor beta chain was sequenced in a study of blood T cells in healthy people across ages. Primed by a sample-barcoded 5' primer and a J-beta primer mix, a second PCR proceeded for roughly 6 to 12 cycles. TCRdb reprocessed the 5' RACE reads with MiXCR, giving one entry per CDR3 protein. Here the sample spans 450,000 to 650,000 distinct CDR3 sequences, about 24% being singletons. The CDR3 totals 15 residues. The V segment lost 8 bases and the J segment 1 base; nucleotides outside the gene matches: 10. Germline V lookup: CDR1 MDHEN, CDR2 SYDVKM. The data were also submitted as part of a second study, on T cells of mothers and their children.

This receptor was obtained from a boy younger than 18 in good health. The sample consisted of blood. The chain recombines TRBV28 with TRBJ2-5; the match to TRBD1 covers 7 bases. The CDR3 bases are TGTGCCAGCCGACCGCCACGGGACAGCCAAGAGACCCAGTACTTC. This translates into CASRPPRDSQETQYF. Based on the CDR3 plus reference TRBV28 and TRBJ2-5, the full variable domain is DVKVTQSSRYLVKRTGEKVFLECVQDMDHENMFWYRQDPGLGLRLIYFSYDVKMKEKGDIPEGYSVSREKKERFSLILESASTNQTSMYLCASRPPRDSQETQYFGPGTRLLVL.